This TCR beta chain originates from a study of beta chain features in type 1 diabetes. As regards this clone: Antigen specificity is unknown.

In germline, CDR1 is SEHNR, CDR2 FQNEAQ (reference sequence). V shed 2 bases and J shed 5 bases, with 18 bases lying between them. CDR3 length: 16 residues. Study results and caveats: Shorter templates might be favored by PCR, equally in patients and controls. Shortening that was moderate but significant affected the TCRB CDR3s of Type 1 diabetes patients in all four CD4+ subsets.

The whole isolated RNA underwent reverse transcription, so sequencing captured expressed TCRB transcripts. The data were produced by immunoSEQ multiplex PCR, yet TCRdb's version contains in-frame clones alone and is incomplete. Among about 360,000 clones listed, 10% to 15% were seen once. The sequence was obtained from a woman aged 18-35 years with type 1 diabetes. The V call is TRBV7-9, the J call TRBJ1-1; TRBD1 is a possible D gene (5 bases). Material: naive CD4+ T cells from blood. CDR3 protein: CASSLKVGQGETEAFF. The CDR3 bases are TGTGCCAGCAGCTTAAAAGTTGGGCAGGGCGAAACTGAAGCTTTCTTT.